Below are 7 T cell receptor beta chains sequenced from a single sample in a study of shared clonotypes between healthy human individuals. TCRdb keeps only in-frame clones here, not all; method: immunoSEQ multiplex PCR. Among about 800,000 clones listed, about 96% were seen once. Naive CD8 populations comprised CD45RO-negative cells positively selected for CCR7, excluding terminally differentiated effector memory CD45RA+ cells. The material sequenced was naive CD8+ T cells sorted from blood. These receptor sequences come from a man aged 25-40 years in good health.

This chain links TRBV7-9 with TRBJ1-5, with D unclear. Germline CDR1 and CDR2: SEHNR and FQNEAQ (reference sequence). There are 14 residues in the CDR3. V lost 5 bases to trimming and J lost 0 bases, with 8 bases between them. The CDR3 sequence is CASSPLNSNQPQHF. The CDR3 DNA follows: TGTGCCAGCAGCCCGCTGAATAGCAATCAGCCCCAGCATTTT. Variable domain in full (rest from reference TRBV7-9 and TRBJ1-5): DTGVSQNPRHKITKRGQNVTFRCDPISEHNRLYWYRQTLGQGPEFLTYFQNEAQLEKSRLLSDRFSAERPKGSFSTLEIQRTEQGDSAMYLCASSPLNSNQPQHFGDGTRLSIL.

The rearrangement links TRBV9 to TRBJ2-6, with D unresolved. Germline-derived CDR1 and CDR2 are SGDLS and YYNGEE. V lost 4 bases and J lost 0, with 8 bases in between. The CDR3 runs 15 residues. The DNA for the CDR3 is TGTGCCAGCAGCTTGAGTTTCTCTGGGGCCAACGTCCTGACTTTC. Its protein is CASSLSFSGANVLTF.

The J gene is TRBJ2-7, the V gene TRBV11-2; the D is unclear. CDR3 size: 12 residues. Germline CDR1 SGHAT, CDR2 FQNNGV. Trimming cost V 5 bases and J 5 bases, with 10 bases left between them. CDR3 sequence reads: CASSPRAHEQYF. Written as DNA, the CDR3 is TGTGCCAGCAGCCCAAGGGCCCACGAGCAGTACTTC.

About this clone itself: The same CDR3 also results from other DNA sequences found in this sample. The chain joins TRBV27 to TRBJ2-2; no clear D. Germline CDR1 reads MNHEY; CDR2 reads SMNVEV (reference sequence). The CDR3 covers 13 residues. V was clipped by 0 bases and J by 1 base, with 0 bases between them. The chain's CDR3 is CASSLSNTGELFF. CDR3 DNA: TGTGCCAGCAGTTTATCGAACACCGGGGAGCTGTTTTTT.

CDR3 nucleotide sequence: TGTGCCAGCAGTTACTCGAATCCCTACAATGAGCAGTTCTTC. Amino acid sequence: CASSYSNPYNEQFF. This chain connects TRBV6-5 to TRBJ2-1; D remains unclear. The germline CDR1 and CDR2 sequences are MNHEY and SVGAGI. The CDR3 is made up of 14 amino acids. The V end was cut by 0 bases, the J end by 2 bases, with 5 bases between.

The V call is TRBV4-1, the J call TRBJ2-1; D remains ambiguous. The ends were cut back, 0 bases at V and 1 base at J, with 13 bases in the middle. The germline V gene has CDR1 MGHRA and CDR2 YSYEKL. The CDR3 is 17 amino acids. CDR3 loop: CASSQENLGSSYNEQFF. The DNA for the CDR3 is TGCGCCAGCAGCCAAGAGAATCTAGGGTCTTCCTACAATGAGCAGTTCTTC.

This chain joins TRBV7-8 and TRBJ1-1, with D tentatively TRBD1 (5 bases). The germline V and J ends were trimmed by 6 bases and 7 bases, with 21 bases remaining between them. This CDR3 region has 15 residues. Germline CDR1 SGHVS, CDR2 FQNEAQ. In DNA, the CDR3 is TGTGCCAGCAGAAACCACAGGTCCCTTGAGAATGAAGCTTTCTTT. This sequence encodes CASRNHRSLENEAFF.